Sequencing of this T cell receptor (beta chain) was carried out in a study of OX40 agonist ivuxolimab in advanced cancers. This CDR3 has 14 residues. Germline assignment: CDR1 SEHNR and CDR2 FQNEAQ (reference sequence). V shed 5 bases and J 5 bases; nucleotides not matched to a gene: 7. Clones were sequenced by immunoSEQ multiplex PCR, and TCRdb holds only the in-frame ones, with some missing. Among approximately 44,000 clones listed, about 89% were seen once. The sample in question was CD4+ or CD8+ T cells sorted from blood, obtained in a trial of the OX40 agonist ivuxolimab. The chain employs TRBV7-9 and TRBJ1-1; TRBD1 matches 8 bases. The TCR was taken from an adult with an advanced solid tumor such as melanoma, head and neck, liver or kidney cancer. In DNA form, the CDR3 reads TGTGCCAGCAGCCCCGGACAGGGCGAAACTGAAGCTTTCTTT. Protein product: CASSPGQGETEAFF.